This T cell receptor (beta chain) comes out of a study of T cells in Graves' hyperthyroidism and ophthalmopathy. Regarding the study as a whole: The model foresaw ophthalmopathy a median 6.5 months prior to onset. A model built on 13 V-J features separated ophthalmopathy from stable hyperthyroidism.

Patients showing uncontrolled infection, other autoimmune disease, pregnancy or lactation were ineligible. Clinical symptoms, serum thyroxine and TRAb, thyroid ultrasound and orbital computed tomography were used for the diagnoses. TCR beta CDR3 regions were amplified from RNA transcripts. The HTBI primer set was used in a first-round RT-PCR of the TCR CDR3. TCRdb re-called the multiplex PCR reads through MiXCR, storing one row per CDR3 protein. The sample yields 450,000 to 700,000 distinct CDR3 sequences, about half seen once. This clonotype was found many times. What it binds is not known. Trimming stripped 7 bases from V and 6 bases from J, with 19 bases between. The CDR3 extends over 14 amino acids. Germline V CDR1 and CDR2: MNHNS, SASEGT.

This receptor was identified in an adult woman with Graves' disease, either hyperthyroidism or ophthalmopathy (not recorded which). The source material was peripheral blood or thyroid tissue (not recorded which). The genes are TRBV6-1 and TRBJ2-7; TRBD2 is a possible D gene (7 bases). The CDR3 spells CASNEQNREGEQYF. DNA of the CDR3: TGTGCCAGCAACGAGCAGAACAGGGAGGGCGAGCAGTACTTC.